One sample yielded the 8 T cell receptor beta chains listed below, sequenced in a study of identical twins (dated by TCRdb to 2016 to 2017). Library prep was done by 5' RACE. Instrument on record: Illumina HiSeq 2000. TCRdb's own reprocessing of the public reads used fastp at Q25 and MiXCR and kept productive beta chains. Rows merge per CDR3 protein into single entries with the most common DNA and genes. Counted in this sample were 1.5 million to 2 million distinct CDR3 sequences; around a third of them appeared once. The top ten hold 0.27% of the sample. The sample consisted of cord blood. These receptors were obtained from a newborn girl in good health.

The rearrangement links TRBV3-1 to TRBJ2-1; D might be TRBD1 (6 bases). This CDR3 is 17 amino acids long. Trimming took 0 bases from V and 10 from J, leaving 22 bases between them. In germline, CDR1 is LGHDT, CDR2 YNNKEL (reference sequence). CDR3 in DNA: TGTGCCAGCAGCCAAGAGGGGCCCCGAGACAGGACCTACGAGCAGTTCTTC. Translation: CASSQEGPRDRTYEQFF.

This chain joins TRBV20-1 and TRBJ2-1; D may be TRBD1 (5 bases). Trimming stripped 6 bases from V and 13 bases from J, with 25 bases between. The CDR3 consists of 14 residues. Germline V gene sequence: CDR1 DFQATT, CDR2 SNEGSKA (reference sequence). The CDR3 spells CSARITDSGETQFF. In nucleotides, the CDR3 is TGCAGTGCCAGAATTACAGACAGTGGAGAGACCCAGTTCTTC.

This clonotype was seen repeatedly, ten times or more. The V gene is TRBV29-1, the J gene TRBJ2-7; the match to TRBD1 covers 7 bases. V gave up 4 bases and J gave up 0 bases; unmatched junction bases: 3. CDR1 is SQVTM, CDR2 ANQGSEA, per germline. This CDR3 contains 13 residues. The CDR3 nucleotides are TGCAGCGTTGCCGGACAGGACTCCTACGAGCAGTACTTC. This translates into CSVAGQDSYEQYF.

The chain has TRBV21-1 and TRBJ2-5; TRBD1, the D gene given by the table, was not confirmed from the DNA. TRBJ2-7 matches the DNA end more closely, so the J call is doubtful. TRBV21-1 corresponds to a pseudogene. This CDR3 has 16 residues. CDR3 coding DNA: TGTGCCAGCAGCAAAGCGAGAGACAGGGGACCGATCGAGCAGTACTTC. Protein: CASSKARDRGPIEQYF.

This clonotype was picked up a small number of times. J is TRBJ2-7 and V is TRBV7-2; the D call may be TRBD1 or TRBD2 (6 bases each). CDR1 and CDR2 (germline): SGHTA, FQGNSA. CDR3 length: 16 residues. V dropped 1 base and J dropped 2 bases, with 15 bases sitting between them. CDR3 protein: CASSLVVRGGPYEQYF. The CDR3 DNA sequence: TGTGCCAGCAGCTTAGTGGTCAGGGGAGGACCCTACGAGCAGTACTTC.

The chain has TRBV20-1 and TRBJ2-7, with D tentatively TRBD2 (5 bases). The CDR3 consists of 14 residues. Trimming took 1 base from V and 6 from J, leaving 16 bases between them. CDR1 DFQATT and CDR2 SNEGSKA come from the germline V gene (reference sequence). The CDR3 DNA reads TGCAGTGCTAGAGCCCAACTAACTAGATCCGAGCAGTACTTC. It encodes CSARAQLTRSEQYF.

The gene calls are TRBV27 and TRBJ2-1; unclear D gene. Germline CDR1 and CDR2: MNHEY and SMNVEV (reference sequence). Deletions cut 5 bases from V and 6 bases from J, with 23 bases between. The CDR3 covers 17 residues. The CDR3 coding sequence is TGTGCCAGCAGTCTTGACCTTAGGCCCCCTTATATCAATGAGCAGTTCTTC. It specifies CASSLDLRPPYINEQFF.

The V gene is TRBV15, the J gene TRBJ2-4, with unresolved D. V shed 0 bases and J shed 8 bases, with 14 bases lying between them. Germline-derived CDR1 and CDR2 are LNHNV and YYDKDF (reference sequence). This CDR3 contains 15 residues. In DNA, the CDR3 is TGTGCCACCAGCAGAGATCCATTCGTGGGATACATTCAGTACTTC. Amino acid sequence: CATSRDPFVGYIQYF. Full variable domain (rest looked up from reference TRBV15 and TRBJ2-4): DAMVIQNPRYQVTQFGKPVTLSCSQTLNHNVMYWYQQKSSQAPKLLFHYYDKDFNNEADTPDNFQSRRPNTSFCFLDIRSPGLGDTAMYLCATSRDPFVGYIQYFGAGTRLSVL.